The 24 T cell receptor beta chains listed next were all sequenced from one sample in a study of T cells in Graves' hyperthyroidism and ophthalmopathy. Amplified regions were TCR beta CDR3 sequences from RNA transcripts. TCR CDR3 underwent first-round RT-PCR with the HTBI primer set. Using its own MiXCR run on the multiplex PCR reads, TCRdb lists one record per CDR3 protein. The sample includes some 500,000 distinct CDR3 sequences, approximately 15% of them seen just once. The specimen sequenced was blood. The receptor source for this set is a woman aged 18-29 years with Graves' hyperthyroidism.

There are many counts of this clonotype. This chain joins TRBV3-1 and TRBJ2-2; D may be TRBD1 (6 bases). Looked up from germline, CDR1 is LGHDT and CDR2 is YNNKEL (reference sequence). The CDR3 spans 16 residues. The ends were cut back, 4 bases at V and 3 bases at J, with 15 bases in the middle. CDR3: CASSLPRGMDTGELFF. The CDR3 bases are TGTGCCAGCAGCCTCCCGAGGGGGATGGACACCGGGGAGCTGTTTTTT.

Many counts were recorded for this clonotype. CDR3: CATRAGGGTGELFF. For the CDR3, the DNA is TGTGCCACCCGGGCGGGAGGAGGCACCGGGGAGCTGTTTTTT. The rearrangement joins TRBV24-1 to TRBJ2-2; 8 bases are shared with TRBD2. Unmatched junction bases numbered 6, after V lost 9 bases and J lost 4 bases. Germline V gene lookup returns CDR1 KGHDR and CDR2 SFDVKD. The CDR3 consists of 14 residues.

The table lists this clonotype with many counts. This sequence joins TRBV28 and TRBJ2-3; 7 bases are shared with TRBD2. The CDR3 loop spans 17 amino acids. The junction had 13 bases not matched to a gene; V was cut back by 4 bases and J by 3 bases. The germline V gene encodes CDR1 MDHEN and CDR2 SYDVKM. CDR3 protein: CASSSVGGTHTTDTQYF. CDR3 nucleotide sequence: TGTGCCAGCAGTTCCGTGGGAGGGACCCATACTACAGATACGCAGTATTTT.

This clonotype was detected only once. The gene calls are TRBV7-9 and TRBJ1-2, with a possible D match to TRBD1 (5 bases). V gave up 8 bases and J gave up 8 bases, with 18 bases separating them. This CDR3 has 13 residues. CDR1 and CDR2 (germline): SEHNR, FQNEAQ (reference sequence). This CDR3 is CASQNQGPRGYTF. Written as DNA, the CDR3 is TGTGCCAGCCAAAATCAGGGACCGAGAGGCTACACCTTC.

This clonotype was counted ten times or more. CDR3 sequence (DNA): TGTGCCAGCAGCTTAACCATTAGCAATCAGCCCCAGCATTTT. Translated: CASSLTISNQPQHF. This rearrangement joins TRBV11-2 to TRBJ1-5; no definite D call. Germline V gene lookup returns CDR1 SGHAT and CDR2 FQNNGV. The CDR3 contains 14 residues. V lost 2 bases to trimming and J lost 0 bases, with 5 bases between them.

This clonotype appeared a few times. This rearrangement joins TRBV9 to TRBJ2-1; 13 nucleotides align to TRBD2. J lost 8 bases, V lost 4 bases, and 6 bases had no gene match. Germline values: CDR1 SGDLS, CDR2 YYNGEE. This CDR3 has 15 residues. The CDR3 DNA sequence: TGTGCCAGCAGCCCGACTAGCGGGAGGACGTATGAGCAGTTCTTC. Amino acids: CASSPTSGRTYEQFF.

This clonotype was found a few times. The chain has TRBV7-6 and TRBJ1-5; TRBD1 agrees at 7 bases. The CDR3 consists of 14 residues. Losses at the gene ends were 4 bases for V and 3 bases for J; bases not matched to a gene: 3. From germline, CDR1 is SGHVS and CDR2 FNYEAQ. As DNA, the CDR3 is TGTGCCAGCAGCTCACAGGGGCCCAATCAGCCCCAGCATTTT. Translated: CASSSQGPNQPQHF.

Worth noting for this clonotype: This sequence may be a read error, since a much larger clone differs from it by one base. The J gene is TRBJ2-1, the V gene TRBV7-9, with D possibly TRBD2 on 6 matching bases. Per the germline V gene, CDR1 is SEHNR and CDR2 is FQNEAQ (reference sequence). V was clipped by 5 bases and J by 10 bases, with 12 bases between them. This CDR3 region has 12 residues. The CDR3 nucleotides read TGTGCCAGCAGCCTAGGGACTCAGGAGCAGTTCTTC. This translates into CASSLGTQEQFF. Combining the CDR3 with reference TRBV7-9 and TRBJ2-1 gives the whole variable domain DTGVSQNPRHKITKRGQNVTFRCDPISEHNRLYWYRQTLGQGPEFLTYFQNEAQLEKSRLLSDRFSAERPKGSFSTLEIQRTEQGDSAMYLCASSLGTQEQFFGPGTRLTVL.

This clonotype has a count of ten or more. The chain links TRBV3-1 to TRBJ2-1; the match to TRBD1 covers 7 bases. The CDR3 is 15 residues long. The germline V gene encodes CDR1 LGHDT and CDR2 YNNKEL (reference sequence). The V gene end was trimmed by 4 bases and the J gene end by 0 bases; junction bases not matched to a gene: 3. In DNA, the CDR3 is TGTGCCAGCAGCCCATGGGACAGCTCCTACAATGAGCAGTTCTTC. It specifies CASSPWDSSYNEQFF.

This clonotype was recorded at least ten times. Written as DNA, the CDR3 is TGTGCCAGCAGCGCGGGGTTCCAAGGAAACACAGATACGCAGTATTTT. Translation gives CASSAGFQGNTDTQYF. V gene TRBV11-2 combines with J gene TRBJ2-3; D may be TRBD2 (6 bases). Per the germline V gene, CDR1 is SGHAT and CDR2 is FQNNGV. The CDR3 contains 16 residues. Trimming shortened V by 5 bases and J by 2 bases, and 17 bases separated the two germline ends.

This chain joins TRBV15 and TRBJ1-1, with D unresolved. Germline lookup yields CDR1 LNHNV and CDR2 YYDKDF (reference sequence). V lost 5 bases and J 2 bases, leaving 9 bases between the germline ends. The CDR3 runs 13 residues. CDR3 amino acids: CATSVLANTEAFF. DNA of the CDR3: TGTGCCACCAGCGTCCTGGCTAACACTGAAGCTTTCTTT.

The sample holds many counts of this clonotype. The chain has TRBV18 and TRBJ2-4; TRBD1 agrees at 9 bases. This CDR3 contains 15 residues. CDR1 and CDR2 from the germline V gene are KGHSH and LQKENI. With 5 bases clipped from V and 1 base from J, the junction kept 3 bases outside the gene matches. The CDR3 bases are TGTGCCAGCTCAGGACAGGGGTCGGCCAAAAACATTCAGTACTTC. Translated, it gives CASSGQGSAKNIQYF.

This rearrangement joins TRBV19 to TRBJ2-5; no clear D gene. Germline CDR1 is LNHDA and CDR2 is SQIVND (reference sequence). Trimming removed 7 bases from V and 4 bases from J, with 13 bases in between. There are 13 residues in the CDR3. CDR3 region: CASTGGVLETQYF. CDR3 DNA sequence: TGTGCCAGTACTGGCGGCGTTTTAGAGACCCAGTACTTC.

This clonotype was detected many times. This CDR3 is CATSEGLAGGGTYNEQFF. CDR3 sequence (DNA): TGTGCCACCAGTGAAGGGCTAGCGGGAGGAGGGACATACAATGAGCAGTTCTTC. The rearrangement joins TRBV24-1 to TRBJ2-1, with TRBD2 matching 11 bases. V lost 4 bases to trimming and J lost 4 bases; unmatched junction nucleotides: 11. From germline, CDR1 is KGHDR and CDR2 SFDVKD. CDR3 length: 18 residues.

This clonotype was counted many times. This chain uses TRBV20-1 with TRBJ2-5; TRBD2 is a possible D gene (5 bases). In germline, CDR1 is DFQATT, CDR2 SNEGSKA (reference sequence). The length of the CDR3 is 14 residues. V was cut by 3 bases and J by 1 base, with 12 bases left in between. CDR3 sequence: CSASTSDLQETQYF. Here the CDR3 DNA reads TGCAGTGCTAGTACTAGTGACCTCCAAGAGACCCAGTACTTC.

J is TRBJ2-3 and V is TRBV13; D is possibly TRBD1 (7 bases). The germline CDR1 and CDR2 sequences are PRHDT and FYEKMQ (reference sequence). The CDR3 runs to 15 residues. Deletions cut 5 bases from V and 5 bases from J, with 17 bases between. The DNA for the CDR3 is TGTGCCAGCAGCAGCCGGAGGGGGCGAGGAGATACGCAGTATTTT. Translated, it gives CASSSRRGRGDTQYF.

The CDR3 DNA sequence: TGTGCCAGCAGTTTTGGGGGGTACGCTAATGAAAAACTGTTTTTT. Amino acids: CASSFGGYANEKLFF. The V call is TRBV12-3 or TRBV12-4, the J call TRBJ1-4; tentatively, D is TRBD1 (5 bases). V lost 3 bases, J lost 3 bases, and 11 bases lay in between. This CDR3 has 15 amino acids.

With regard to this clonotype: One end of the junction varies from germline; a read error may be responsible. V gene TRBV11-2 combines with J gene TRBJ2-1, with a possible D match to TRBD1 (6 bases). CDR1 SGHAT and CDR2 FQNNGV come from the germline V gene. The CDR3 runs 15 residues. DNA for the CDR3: TGCGCCAGCAGCTTAAACCAGGGGCCCTACAATGAGCAGTTCTTC. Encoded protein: CASSLNQGPYNEQFF.

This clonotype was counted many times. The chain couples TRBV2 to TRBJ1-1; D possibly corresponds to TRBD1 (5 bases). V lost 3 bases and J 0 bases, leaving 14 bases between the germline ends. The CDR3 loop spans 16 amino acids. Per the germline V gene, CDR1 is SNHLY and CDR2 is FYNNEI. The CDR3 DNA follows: TGTGCCAGCAGTGACGGGGGAGGACTCATGAACACTGAAGCTTTCTTT. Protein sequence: CASSDGGGLMNTEAFF.

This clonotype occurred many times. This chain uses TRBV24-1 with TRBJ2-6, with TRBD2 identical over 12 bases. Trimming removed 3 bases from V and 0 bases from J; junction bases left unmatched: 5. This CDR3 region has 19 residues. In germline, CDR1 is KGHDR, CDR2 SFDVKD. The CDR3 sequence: CATSDKGLAGPSGANVLTF. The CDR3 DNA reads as TGTGCCACCAGTGATAAGGGACTAGCGGGCCCCTCTGGGGCCAACGTCCTGACTTTC.

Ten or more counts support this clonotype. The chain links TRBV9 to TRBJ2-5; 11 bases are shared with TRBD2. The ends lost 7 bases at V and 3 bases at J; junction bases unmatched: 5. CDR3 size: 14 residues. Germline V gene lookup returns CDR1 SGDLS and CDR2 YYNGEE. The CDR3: CASGPGLAEETQYF. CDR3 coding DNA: TGTGCCAGCGGGCCGGGACTAGCGGAAGAGACCCAGTACTTC.

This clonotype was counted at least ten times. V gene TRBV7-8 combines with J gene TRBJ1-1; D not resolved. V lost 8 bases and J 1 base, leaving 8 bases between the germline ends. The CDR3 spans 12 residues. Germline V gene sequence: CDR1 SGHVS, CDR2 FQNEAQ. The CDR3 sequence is CASGIWNTEAFF. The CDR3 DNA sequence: TGTGCCAGCGGGATATGGAACACTGAAGCTTTCTTT.

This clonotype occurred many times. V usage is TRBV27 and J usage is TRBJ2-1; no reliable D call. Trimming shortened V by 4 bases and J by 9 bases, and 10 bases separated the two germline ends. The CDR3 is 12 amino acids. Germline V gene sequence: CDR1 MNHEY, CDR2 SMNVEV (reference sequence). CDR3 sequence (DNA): TGTGCCAGCAGTTACGCGACGGGTGAGCAGTTCTTC. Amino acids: CASSYATGEQFF.

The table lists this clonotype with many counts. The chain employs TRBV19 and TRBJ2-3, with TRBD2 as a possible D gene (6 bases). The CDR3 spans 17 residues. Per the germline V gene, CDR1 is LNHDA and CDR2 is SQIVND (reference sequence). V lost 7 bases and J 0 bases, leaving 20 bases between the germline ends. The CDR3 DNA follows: TGTGCCAGTACAGCCCAACGGCTAGCGAACAGCACAGATACGCAGTATTTT. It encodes CASTAQRLANSTDTQYF. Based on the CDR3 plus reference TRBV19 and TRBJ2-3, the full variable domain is DGGITQSPKYLFRKEGQNVTLSCEQNLNHDAMYWYRQDPGQGLRLIYYSQIVNDFQKGDIAEGYSVSREKKESFPLTVTSAQKNPTAFYLCASTAQRLANSTDTQYFGPGTRLTVL.